The 20 T cell receptor beta chains below all came from one sample that was sequenced in a study of technical replicates of blood from several donors. TCRdb's copy holds only in-frame clones and misses some; the assay was immunoSEQ multiplex PCR. The table has 70,000 to 95,000 clones, around 97% seen once. Sequencing was done on a sample of T cells isolated from PBMCs. These receptors came from a human donor in good health.

V usage is TRBV6-1 and J usage is TRBJ2-5; D gene uncertain. Trimming removed 2 bases at V and 3 bases at J, with 13 bases between. The CDR3 spans 15 residues. Germline CDR1 MNHNS, CDR2 SASEGT. The CDR3 sequence: CASSESRVLEETQYF. The CDR3 DNA sequence: TGTGCCAGCAGTGAAAGTCGGGTTTTGGAAGAGACCCAGTACTTC.

The J gene is TRBJ1-1, the V gene TRBV27; 10 bases match TRBD1. The CDR3 runs 14 residues. The V and J ends lost 5 bases and 6 bases, in that order; junction bases with no gene match: 6. Germline-derived CDR1 and CDR2 are MNHEY and SMNVEV (reference sequence). The DNA of the CDR3 is TGTGCCAGCAGTACTCCGGGACAGGGGCCTGAAGCTTTCTTT. It encodes CASSTPGQGPEAFF.

V usage is TRBV28 and J usage is TRBJ1-3; 8 nucleotides match TRBD1. Germline trimming cut 6 bases from V and 4 bases from J; bases unmatched to any gene: 8. Germline CDR1 is MDHEN and CDR2 is SYDVKM. The CDR3 is made up of 15 amino acids. The CDR3 loop is CASSTFRGQGNTIYF. The DNA of the CDR3 is TGTGCCAGCAGCACCTTCAGGGGGCAAGGAAACACCATATATTTT.

The CDR3 spells CASSQIPSSYNEQFF. The CDR3 nucleotides read TGCGCCAGCAGCCAGATCCCGAGCTCCTACAATGAGCAGTTCTTC. The chain combines TRBV4-1 with TRBJ2-1; no definite D call. The CDR3 is 15 residues long. V was trimmed by 3 bases and J by 0 bases, leaving 9 bases between them. Per germline, CDR1 MGHRA and CDR2 YSYEKL.

The chain recombines TRBV2 with TRBJ2-5; D perhaps matches TRBD2 (6 bases). Germline assignment: CDR1 SNHLY and CDR2 FYNNEI. This CDR3 contains 16 residues. V lost 5 bases and J 4 bases, leaving 20 bases between the germline ends. The CDR3 DNA follows: TGTGCCAGCAGTCCCCGTGGAAGGGGAGGCCGAGAGACCCAGTACTTC. Translation gives CASSPRGRGGRETQYF.

V and J are TRBV7-9 and TRBJ1-5; D is possibly TRBD1 (6 bases). With 5 bases removed from V and 4 bases from J, the gap between germline ends came to 15 bases. This CDR3 has 15 residues. Germline CDR1 and CDR2: SEHNR and FQNEAQ (reference sequence). The chain's CDR3 is CASSETGTSNQPQHF. The CDR3 nucleotides are TGTGCCAGCAGCGAAACGGGGACAAGTAATCAGCCCCAGCATTTT.

The chain carries TRBV2 and TRBJ1-2, with unresolved D. This CDR3 has 13 residues. CDR1 SNHLY and CDR2 FYNNEI come from the germline V gene. Trimming took 3 bases from V and 8 from J, leaving 13 bases between them. DNA of the CDR3: TGTGCCAGCAGTGAGCTTAGGCAGGCAGGCTACACCTTC. The encoded protein is CASSELRQAGYTF.

J is TRBJ1-1 and V is TRBV7-2, with no clear D. The CDR3 is 14 residues long. Germline values: CDR1 SGHTA, CDR2 FQGNSA. With 2 bases removed from V and 2 bases from J, the gap between germline ends came to 9 bases. The CDR3 bases are TGTGCCAGCAGCTTATTCCCGGGAAACACTGAAGCTTTCTTT. Protein product: CASSLFPGNTEAFF.

This clone showed up just once. The chain combines TRBV7-9 with TRBJ1-1; D is uncertain. V lost 6 bases, J lost 5 bases, and 10 bases lay in between. The CDR3 has 12 amino acids. Germline CDR1 SEHNR, CDR2 FQNEAQ (reference sequence). CDR3 sequence: CASREGSTEAFF. The CDR3 DNA reads as TGTGCCAGCAGGGAAGGGAGTACTGAAGCTTTCTTT.

This clone showed up just once. The chain uses TRBV6-5 and TRBJ2-5; D might be TRBD2 (6 bases). From germline, CDR1 is MNHEY and CDR2 SVGAGI. The V and J ends lost 2 bases and 5 bases respectively, with 12 bases between them. The CDR3 extends over 14 amino acids. The CDR3 region has the DNA TGTGCCAGCAGTTACCGCGGGGCTAAGGAGACCCAGTACTTC. The encoded protein is CASSYRGAKETQYF.

The chain combines TRBV27 with TRBJ2-3, with D possibly being TRBD2 (6 bases). The CDR3 is 15 residues long. Germline V gives CDR1 MNHEY, CDR2 SMNVEV (reference sequence). V was cut by 10 bases and J by 2 bases, with 19 bases left in between. The CDR3 bases are TGTGCCACTCAGGATCGGGGGAGTCCCACAGATACGCAGTATTTT. It specifies CATQDRGSPTDTQYF.

Here the CDR3 DNA reads TGCGCCAGCAGGCTGGACAGAAAGCAAAATGGCTACACCTTC. Encoded protein: CASRLDRKQNGYTF. The chain uses TRBV10-2 and TRBJ1-2, with D possibly being TRBD1 (6 bases). The V gene's germline CDR1 is WSHSY and CDR2 SAAADI. This CDR3 is 14 amino acids long. Trimming took off 6 bases at V and 6 bases at J, with 17 bases between the two ends.

The V and J genes are TRBV2 and TRBJ2-7; a possible D gene is TRBD1 (6 bases). The germline gives CDR1 SNHLY, CDR2 FYNNEI. The CDR3 covers 12 residues. V was cut by 5 bases and J by 5 bases, with 10 bases left in between. CDR3 sequence: CASSRTGNEQYF. CDR3 DNA sequence: TGTGCCAGCAGTCGTACAGGGAACGAGCAGTACTTC.

The chain joins TRBV6-1 to TRBJ1-2; D gene uncertain. Deletions cut 4 bases from V and 5 bases from J, with 11 bases between. Germline V gene data show CDR1 as MNHNS and CDR2 as SASEGT. The CDR3 spans 13 residues. This CDR3 is CASSARGGYGYTF. The CDR3 DNA follows: TGTGCCAGCAGTGCCCGGGGAGGGTATGGCTACACCTTC.

V is TRBV7-9 and J is TRBJ2-7, with D perhaps TRBD2 (7 bases). The CDR3 loop spans 11 amino acids. Germline V gene sequence: CDR1 SEHNR, CDR2 FQNEAQ (reference sequence). Trimming left V 7 bases short and J 5 bases short, with 9 bases between. The CDR3, as DNA: TGTGCCAGCACGCGGGGGCACGAGCAGTACTTC. This sequence encodes CASTRGHEQYF.

The gene calls are TRBV10-1 and TRBJ2-1; no firm D call. Trimming pared 4 bases from V and 3 bases from J, leaving 10 bases between. Germline CDR1 and CDR2: WNHNN and SYGVQD (reference sequence). This CDR3 region has 14 residues. This chain's CDR3 is CASSVSLYYNEQFF. In nucleotides, the CDR3 is TGCGCCAGCAGTGTTTCGCTCTACTACAATGAGCAGTTCTTC.

CDR3 region: CASSFYSYGYTF. In DNA form, the CDR3 reads TGTGCCAGCAGTTTCTACAGCTATGGCTACACCTTC. The J gene is TRBJ1-2, the V gene TRBV28; D gene uncertain. The CDR3 has 12 amino acids. The V end lost 3 bases, the J end lost 4 bases, and 6 bases lay between the germline ends. Germline V gives CDR1 MDHEN, CDR2 SYDVKM.

The chain is built from TRBV6-1 and TRBJ1-6; unclear D gene. The CDR3 has 13 amino acids. Per the germline V gene, CDR1 is MNHNS and CDR2 is SASEGT. Trimming stripped 6 bases from V and 6 bases from J, with 9 bases between. CDR3 protein: CASRLELNSPLHF. CDR3 DNA: TGTGCCAGCAGACTCGAGCTTAATTCACCCCTCCACTTT.

This clone appeared a single time. The CDR3 loop reads CASSQTALLASGRETQYF. DNA of the CDR3: TGCGCCAGCAGCCAGACAGCTTTATTGGCTAGCGGGAGAGAGACCCAGTACTTC. The gene calls are TRBV4-1 and TRBJ2-5; TRBD2 matches 10 bases. The CDR3 loop spans 18 amino acids. Germline trimming cut 3 bases from V and 4 bases from J; bases unmatched to any gene: 14. Germline V gene sequence: CDR1 MGHRA, CDR2 YSYEKL.

This clone was seen a single time. This rearrangement joins TRBV30 to TRBJ1-4, with TRBD1 identical over 9 bases. V lost 3 bases and J lost 5; bases outside the gene matches: 7. The CDR3 is 15 amino acids. Germline-derived CDR1 and CDR2 are GTSNPN and SVGIG (reference sequence). As DNA, the CDR3 is TGTGCCTGGAGGGCAGGCGGACAGGGGAATGAAAAACTGTTTTTT. Translating it yields CAWRAGGQGNEKLFF. The full variable domain, its missing parts supplied by reference TRBV30 and TRBJ1-4, is SQTIHQWPATLVQPVGSPLSLECTVEGTSNPNLYWYRQAAGRGLQLLFYSVGIGQISSEVPQNLSASRPQDRQFILSSKKLLLSDSGFYLCAWRAGGQGNEKLFFGSGTQLSVL.